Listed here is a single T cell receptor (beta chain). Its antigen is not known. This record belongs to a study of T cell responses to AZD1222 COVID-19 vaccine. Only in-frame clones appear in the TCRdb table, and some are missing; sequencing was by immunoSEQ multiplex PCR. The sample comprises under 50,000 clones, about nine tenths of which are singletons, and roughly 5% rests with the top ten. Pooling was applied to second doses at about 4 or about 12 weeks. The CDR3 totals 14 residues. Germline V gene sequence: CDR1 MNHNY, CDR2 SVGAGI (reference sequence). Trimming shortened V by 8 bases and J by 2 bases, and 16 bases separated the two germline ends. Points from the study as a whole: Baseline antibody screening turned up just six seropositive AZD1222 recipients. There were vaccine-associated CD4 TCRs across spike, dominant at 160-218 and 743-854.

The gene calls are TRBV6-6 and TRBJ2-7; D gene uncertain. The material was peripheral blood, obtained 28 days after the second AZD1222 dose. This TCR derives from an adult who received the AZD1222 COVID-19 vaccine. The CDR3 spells CASGPPGSTYEQYF. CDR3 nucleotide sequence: TGTGCCAGCGGCCCGCCGGGTTCCACCTACGAGCAGTACTTC.